This T cell receptor (beta chain) was recovered during a study of blood T cell repertoires in COVID-19. Across the whole study: Some COVID-19 samples were acute and others convalescent; all came from the United States, Italy and Spain. Sample material is recorded as cDNA or gDNA derived from T cells, B-cell-depleted T cells, or PBMCs.

Sequenced by immunoSEQ multiplex PCR; TCRdb stores in-frame clones only, minus some. Here the sample spans about 270,000 clones, 75% to 95% being singletons. This CDR3 is 13 amino acids long. CDR1 and CDR2 from the germline V gene are SGHNT and YYREEE (reference sequence). V was cut by 4 bases and J by 6 bases, with 13 bases left in between. The sequence was collected from a person under 35 with COVID-19, enrolled during active disease. Sequencing was carried out using peripheral blood. The rearrangement uses TRBV5-4 and TRBJ1-1; D is perhaps TRBD1 (6 bases). CDR3 coding DNA: TGTGCCAGCAGCAACACCGGGACACCTGAAGCTTTCTTT. Translated: CASSNTGTPEAFF.